The 16 T cell receptor beta chains listed next were all sequenced from one sample in a study of T cells after yellow fever vaccination. TCRdb called the 5' RACE reads again in MiXCR, with one record for every CDR3 protein. The data show roughly 190,000 distinct CDR3 sequences, approximately 10% seen once. The starting material was CD8+ T cells sorted from PBMCs, obtained 15 days after the yellow fever booster vaccination. These receptors came from a man between 18 and 35 years old who received the YFV17D yellow fever vaccine.

This rearrangement joins TRBV7-9 to TRBJ2-3; no firm D call. V was cut by 5 bases and J by 4 bases, with 13 bases left in between. The length of the CDR3 is 14 residues. The germline V gene encodes CDR1 SEHNR and CDR2 FQNEAQ (reference sequence). DNA of the CDR3: TGTGCCAGCAGCCCGGTGACTTCGGCAGATACGCAGTATTTT. Its translation: CASSPVTSADTQYF.

The chain is built from TRBV11-2 and TRBJ2-6, with D perhaps matching TRBD1 (6 bases). CDR1 and CDR2 from the germline V gene are SGHAT and FQNNGV. The V end was cut by 0 bases, the J end by 2 bases, with 11 bases between. The length of the CDR3 is 17 residues. CDR3 sequence reads: CASSLDQWGPGANVLTF. The CDR3 coding sequence is TGTGCCAGCAGCTTAGATCAGTGGGGGCCTGGGGCCAACGTCCTGACTTTC.

This clonotype was found a few times. V usage is TRBV6-1 and J usage is TRBJ2-5; D not certain. CDR3 length equals 14 residues. Germline V gives CDR1 MNHNS, CDR2 SASEGT. V gave up 2 bases and J gave up 5 bases, with 12 bases separating them. CDR3 bases: TGTGCCAGCAGTGAAACCCCTGGTGTCGAGACCCAGTACTTC. It is translated as CASSETPGVETQYF.

CDR3 bases: TGTGCCAGCAGCTGGGACCGAGACCCATACAATGAGCAGTTCTTC. Translation: CASSWDRDPYNEQFF. The chain carries TRBV28 and TRBJ2-1; D tentatively reads TRBD1 or TRBD2 (5 bases each). Germline assignment: CDR1 MDHEN and CDR2 SYDVKM. The CDR3 covers 15 residues. Trimming took 6 bases from V and 4 from J, leaving 16 bases between them.

This clonotype has a handful of counts. The V gene is TRBV5-4, the J gene TRBJ2-2; weak D call: TRBD2 (5 bases). The germline V gene has CDR1 SGHNT and CDR2 YYREEE (reference sequence). Deletions cut 2 bases from V and 6 bases from J, with 17 bases between. This CDR3 has 16 amino acids. Here the CDR3 reads CASSFAPGRTAGELFF. The CDR3 coding sequence is TGTGCCAGCAGCTTTGCCCCCGGGCGGACTGCCGGGGAGCTGTTTTTT.

The chain links TRBV6-2 or TRBV6-3 to TRBJ2-2; TRBD1 might be the D (6 bases). CDR3 length: 14 amino acids. V lost 3 bases and J 4 bases, leaving 9 bases between the germline ends. Per the germline V gene, CDR1 is MNHEY and CDR2 is SVGEGT. CDR3 amino acids: CASSYTGTTGELFF. The CDR3 DNA sequence: TGTGCCAGCAGTTATACAGGGACCACCGGGGAGCTGTTTTTT.

There are a few counts of this clonotype. CDR3 sequence: CASSFLVADTQYF. The CDR3 DNA is TGTGCCAGCAGTTTCCTGGTGGCAGATACGCAGTATTTT. This chain joins TRBV12-3 or TRBV12-4 and TRBJ2-3; D gene ambiguous. The V end was cut by 3 bases, the J end by 4 bases, with 8 bases between. The CDR3 sequence is 13 residues long.

The chain uses TRBV19 and TRBJ2-7, with D perhaps TRBD2 (6 bases). In germline, CDR1 is LNHDA, CDR2 SQIVND (reference sequence). V shed 4 bases and J shed 2 bases, with 12 bases lying between them. The CDR3 extends over 14 amino acids. The CDR3 region has the DNA TGTGCCAGTAGTAAGGAGGGGAGACCCTACGAGCAGTACTTC. This sequence encodes CASSKEGRPYEQYF. The whole variable domain, remainder taken from reference TRBV19 and TRBJ2-7, is DGGITQSPKYLFRKEGQNVTLSCEQNLNHDAMYWYRQDPGQGLRLIYYSQIVNDFQKGDIAEGYSVSREKKESFPLTVTSAQKNPTAFYLCASSKEGRPYEQYFGPGTRLTVT.

The chain links TRBV12-3 or TRBV12-4 to TRBJ1-2, with TRBD1 matching 7 bases. This CDR3 is 14 amino acids long. The V and J ends lost 7 bases and 2 bases, in that order; junction bases with no gene match: 7. This chain's CDR3 is CASKGTDPNYGYTF. The CDR3 DNA reads as TGTGCCAGCAAAGGGACAGATCCCAACTATGGCTACACCTTC.

This clonotype was detected ten times or more. This CDR3 reads CASSLRQVNTEAFF. The CDR3 DNA reads as TGTGCCAGCAGCTTAAGACAGGTGAACACTGAAGCTTTCTTT. J is TRBJ1-1 and V is TRBV7-3; a possible D gene is TRBD1 (6 bases). In germline, CDR1 is SGHTA, CDR2 FQGTGA. CDR3 size: 14 residues. Trimming shortened V by 1 base and J by 0 bases, and 6 bases separated the two germline ends.

This clonotype was detected ten times or more. V gene TRBV6-6 combines with J gene TRBJ2-7; TRBD2 aligns across 8 bases. The CDR3 extends over 13 amino acids. Germline V gene lookup returns CDR1 MNHNY and CDR2 SVGAGI (reference sequence). After removal of 7 bases from V and 4 bases from J, the junction contained 6 bases not matched to a gene. CDR3 DNA: TGTGCCAGCAACACGGGGGGGGGATACGAGCAGTACTTC. Protein: CASNTGGGYEQYF.

This clonotype was found many times. The rearrangement links TRBV4-1 to TRBJ2-3, with D possibly being TRBD2 (6 bases). There are 16 residues in the CDR3. The germline gives CDR1 MGHRA, CDR2 YSYEKL. Trimming shortened V by 3 bases and J by 0 bases, and 13 bases separated the two germline ends. The CDR3 reads CASSHPAGTSTDTQYF. DNA of the CDR3: TGCGCCAGCAGCCACCCGGCGGGGACCAGCACAGATACGCAGTATTTT.

In its sample, this clonotype was seen many times. Here the CDR3 reads CASSYAETYEQYF. The DNA for the CDR3 is TGTGCCAGCAGTTACGCGGAAACCTACGAGCAGTACTTC. The chain uses TRBV6-2 or TRBV6-3 and TRBJ2-7, with D hard to call. The CDR3 runs to 13 residues. The germline V gene encodes CDR1 MNHEY and CDR2 SVGEGT. V was shortened by 2 bases and J by 2 bases, with 7 bases between the two germline ends.

The table lists this clonotype with many counts. V usage is TRBV7-3 and J usage is TRBJ2-5, with 12 bases lining up with TRBD1. With 5 bases clipped from V and 5 bases from J, the junction kept 6 bases outside the gene matches. CDR1 and CDR2 (germline): SGHTA, FQGTGA. The CDR3 length is 15 residues. The CDR3 DNA reads TGTGCCAGCAGCCGCGGGACAGGGGGCTTGGAGACCCAGTACTTC. Amino acid sequence: CASSRGTGGLETQYF.

V and J are TRBV29-1 and TRBJ2-5; D may correspond to TRBD1 or TRBD2 (6 bases each). The CDR3 sequence is 14 residues long. Germline CDR1 and CDR2: SQVTM and ANQGSEA. The V gene lost 3 bases and the J gene lost 4 bases, with 15 bases spanning the gap. CDR3 protein: CSVDGGRDPETQYF. The CDR3 nucleotides are TGCAGCGTTGATGGGGGGCGAGACCCAGAGACCCAGTACTTC.

The chain has TRBV6-5 and TRBJ1-1; D uncertain. Germline CDR1 reads MNHEY; CDR2 reads SVGAGI. With 0 bases removed from V and 5 bases from J, the gap between germline ends came to 7 bases. The CDR3 runs 13 residues. The CDR3 DNA reads TGTGCCAGCAGTTACTCGGAGCGGACTGAAGCTTTCTTT. Translating gives CASSYSERTEAFF.